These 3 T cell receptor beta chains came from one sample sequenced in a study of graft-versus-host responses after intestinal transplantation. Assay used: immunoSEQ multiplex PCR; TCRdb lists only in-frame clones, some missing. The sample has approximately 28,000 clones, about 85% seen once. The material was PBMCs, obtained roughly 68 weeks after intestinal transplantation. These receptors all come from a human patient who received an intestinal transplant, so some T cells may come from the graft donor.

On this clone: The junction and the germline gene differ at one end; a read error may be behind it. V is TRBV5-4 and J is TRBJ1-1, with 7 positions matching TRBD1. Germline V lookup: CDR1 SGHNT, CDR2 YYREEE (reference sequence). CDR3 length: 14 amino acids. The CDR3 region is CASTLDRPNTEAFF. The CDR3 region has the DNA TGTGCCAGCACCTTGGACAGGCCGAACACTGAAGCTTTCTTT.

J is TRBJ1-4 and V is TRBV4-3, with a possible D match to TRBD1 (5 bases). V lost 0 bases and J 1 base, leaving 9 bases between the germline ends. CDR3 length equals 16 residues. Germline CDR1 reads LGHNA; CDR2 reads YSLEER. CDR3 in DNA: TGCGCCAGCAGCCAAGATAAGGGGAAAACTAATGAAAAACTGTTTTTT. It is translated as CASSQDKGKTNEKLFF.

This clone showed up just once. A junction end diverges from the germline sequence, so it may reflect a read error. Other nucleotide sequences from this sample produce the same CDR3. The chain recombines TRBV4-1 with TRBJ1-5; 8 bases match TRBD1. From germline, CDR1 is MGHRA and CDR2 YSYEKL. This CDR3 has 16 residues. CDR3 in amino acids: CASSHPPGQVNQPQHF. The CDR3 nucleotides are TGCGCCAGTAGCCACCCTCCGGGACAGGTCAATCAGCCCCAGCATTTT.